These T cell receptor beta chains were read from a single sample in a study of beta chain features in type 1 diabetes. Only in-frame clones appear in the TCRdb table, and some are missing; sequencing was by immunoSEQ multiplex PCR. Among a few hundred thousand clones listed, 16% were seen once. Sequencing was done on a sample of naive CD4+ T cells from blood. Receptors originate from a man in his thirties or forties with type 1 diabetes. Each CDR3 is given with its conserved first and last residue. Each record gives: V gene, clone size, D gene, J gene, CDR3 DNA, CDR3 protein. A D gene is named only where the DNA matches it firmly. The size entry is marked missing in some rows and otherwise reads once, few, many or a size class.

>TRBV27|few|NA|TRBJ2-5
TGTGCCAGCAGCCGAATTGGCCGAGAGACCCAGTACTTC
CASSRIGRETQYF
>TRBV2|few|TRBD2|TRBJ2-1
TGTGCCAGCAGTGAACCGGGAGGATACTACAATGAGCAGTTCTTC
CASSEPGGYYNEQFF
>TRBV25-1|few|NA|TRBJ2-7
TGTGCCAGCAGTGGGTACCCCCGCGAGCAGTACTTC
CASSGYPREQYF
>TRBV9|few|NA|TRBJ2-7
TGTGCCAGCAGCGTAGGACAGCTTCCTACCTACGAGCAGTACTTC
CASSVGQLPTYEQYF
>TRBV29-1|NA|NA|TRBJ2-7
TGCAGCGTTGGGAGGGGTGCTACCTACGAGCAGTACTTC
CSVGRGATYEQYF
>TRBV4-1|few|NA|TRBJ2-3
TGCGCCAGCAGCCAGCCTCCCGAGGATACGCAGTATTTT
CASSQPPEDTQYF
>TRBV28|NA|TRBD2|TRBJ2-3
TGTGCCAGCAGGGCCGGGGGAGCGGGAGATGATACGCAGTATTTT
CASRAGGAGDDTQYF
>TRBV29-1|NA|TRBD1|TRBJ1-1
TGCAGCGTTAGGGGACAGGGGACGAACACTGAAGCTTTCTTT
CSVRGQGTNTEAFF
>TRBV11-2|few|TRBD2|TRBJ2-1
TGTGCCAGCAGACGTCCGGGACTAGCGGTCCATGAGCAGTTCTTC
CASRRPGLAVHEQFF
>TRBV30|few|TRBD1|TRBJ2-1
TGTGCCTGGAAAAGGGGGCCCTACAATGAGCAGTTCTTC
CAWKRGPYNEQFF
>TRBV9|few|NA|TRBJ2-1
TGTGCCAGCAGCGTAGTCGGGAGCTCCAATGAGCAGTTCTTC
CASSVVGSSNEQFF
>TRBV11-2|few|TRBD1|TRBJ2-4
TGTGCCAGCAGCTTAGATTGGTCGACAGGGAGAAACATTCAGTACTTC
CASSLDWSTGRNIQYF
>TRBV14|NA|NA|TRBJ2-7
TGTGCCAGCAGCCAAGATTGGGGCGAGCAGTACTTC
CASSQDWGEQYF
>TRBV9|NA|TRBD1|TRBJ2-1
TGTGCCAGCAGAGACGGACAGGGCGGGCAGTTCTTC
CASRDGQGGQFF
>TRBV7-2|few|TRBD2|TRBJ2-1
TGTGCCAGCAGCTTAAGCGGGGGACGTAGTGAGCAGTTCTTC
CASSLSGGRSEQFF
>TRBV7-9|few|NA|TRBJ1-1
TGTGCCAGCAGCTTAGGTCAGGGCCGTGGTTTCTTT
CASSLGQGRGFF
>TRBV7-2|NA|NA|TRBJ2-1
TGTGCCAGCAGCTTAGCGTGGAATGAGCAGTTCTTC
CASSLAWNEQFF
>TRBV7-9|NA|NA|TRBJ2-3
TGTGCCCCCCCCGGGGCTCCCAGCACAGATACGCAGTATTTT
CAPPGAPSTDTQYF
>TRBV7-2|few|TRBD1|TRBJ2-7
TGTGCCAGCAGCTTCCGACAGGGGACGTACGAGCAGTACTTC
CASSFRQGTYEQYF
>TRBV28|NA|NA|TRBJ1-5
TGTGCCAGCAGTTTAGACATCCACCGAAATCAGCCCCAGCATTTT
CASSLDIHRNQPQHF
>TRBV4-1|few|NA|TRBJ2-6
TGCGCCAGCAGCTCCCAGGGTTACGGGGCCAACGTCCTGACTTTC
CASSSQGYGANVLTF
>TRBV4-1|few|TRBD2|TRBJ2-1
TGCGCCAGCAGCCAAGAAGGTAGCGGGAGTTCGAGCTACAATGAGCAGTTCTTC
CASSQEGSGSSSYNEQFF
>TRBV30|few|NA|TRBJ1-2
TGTGCCTGGGCCCGGGACCGGTATGGCTACACCTTC
CAWARDRYGYTF
>TRBV15|NA|NA|TRBJ2-7
TGTGCCACCAGCAGAGTCGTGGGCTACGAGCAGTACTTC
CATSRVVGYEQYF
>TRBV30|NA|NA|TRBJ2-3
TGTGCCTGGAGTGCGTCGGGAGATACGCAGTATTTT
CAWSASGDTQYF
>TRBV2|NA|NA|TRBJ1-1
TGTGCCAGCAGTGGCGCGGAAAACACTGAAGCTTTCTTT
CASSGAENTEAFF
>TRBV11-1|NA|TRBD1|TRBJ2-7
TGTGCCAGCAGCCCAGACAGGGGGCCAAGAGAGCAGTACTTC
CASSPDRGPREQYF
>TRBV27|few|NA|TRBJ1-1
TGTGCCAGCAGGCCTTCTTCTGCTTTCTTT
CASRPSSAFF
>TRBV28|NA|NA|TRBJ2-3
TGTGCCAGCAGTTTACAGAGCACAGATACGCAGTATTTT
CASSLQSTDTQYF
>TRBV28|NA|NA|TRBJ2-1
TGTGCCAGCAGTTTCCAGGGGATAGTGGAGTTCTTC
CASSFQGIVEFF
>TRBV15|few|NA|TRBJ1-3
TGTGCCACCAGCAGAGATAAAAACACCATATATTTT
CATSRDKNTIYF
>TRBV27|NA|NA|TRBJ1-2
TGTGCCAGCAGTTTAAGTGGAATCGGCGGCTATGGCTACACCTTC
CASSLSGIGGYGYTF
>TRBV7-2|NA|NA|TRBJ2-5
TGTGCCAGCACCCCATACCAAGAGACCCAGTACTTC
CASTPYQETQYF
>TRBV11-3|NA|NA|TRBJ2-1
TGTGCCAGCACCTCCACCAATGAGCAGTTCTTC
CASTSTNEQFF
>TRBV14|few|TRBD1|TRBJ2-1
TGTGCCAGCAGCCAAGATGTGGGGACAGGATACAATGAGCAGTTCTTC
CASSQDVGTGYNEQFF
>TRBV7-2|few|NA|TRBJ2-7
TGTGCCAGCAGCTTTAATAGGGTAGCCGAGCAGTACTTC
CASSFNRVAEQYF
>TRBV5-1|few|NA|TRBJ2-1
TGCGCCAGCAGCTTGGCTACGGCCGATGAGCAGTTCTTC
CASSLATADEQFF
>TRBV30|few|TRBD2|TRBJ2-7
TGTGCCTGGAGAGGCGGGGGCTACGAGCAGTACTTC
CAWRGGGYEQYF
>TRBV29-1|few|NA|TRBJ1-3
TGCAGCGCCCGCGGCAGGTTCAACTCTGGAAACACCATATATTTT
CSARGRFNSGNTIYF
>TRBV29-1|NA|NA|TRBJ2-1
TGCAGCGTTGAAGGCCAGGTTTCGAATGAGCAGTTCTTC
CSVEGQVSNEQFF
>TRBV5-1|NA|NA|TRBJ2-3
TGCGCCAGCAGCTTGCCTCTTGGGCAGGATACGCAGTATTTT
CASSLPLGQDTQYF
>TRBV9|NA|NA|TRBJ2-3
TGTGCCAGCACCAAATTAGGGAGCACAGATACGCAGTATTTT
CASTKLGSTDTQYF
>TRBV9|NA|TRBD2|TRBJ2-5
TGTGCCAGCAGCGTAGGTCTCCTAGCGGGAGCGAAGACCCAGTACTTC
CASSVGLLAGAKTQYF
>TRBV25-1|NA|NA|TRBJ2-4
TGTGCCAGCAGTCCAGATTTAGCCAAAAACATTCAGTACTTC
CASSPDLAKNIQYF
>TRBV2|NA|NA|TRBJ2-5
TGTGCCACAGGGACCGTAGAGACCCAGTACTTC
CATGTVETQYF
>TRBV7-9|NA|NA|TRBJ2-7
TGTGCCAGCAGCCCGAGAGGGGCCTACGAGCAGTACTTC
CASSPRGAYEQYF
>TRBV7-7|few|TRBD1|TRBJ2-5
TGTGCCAGCAGCAGACAGGGAAGGCAAGAGACCCAGTACTTC
CASSRQGRQETQYF
>TRBV7-2|NA|NA|TRBJ2-7
TGTGCCAGCAGCCCTCTAGGGAGCTCCTACGAGCAGTACTTC
CASSPLGSSYEQYF
>TRBV18|NA|NA|TRBJ2-5
TGTGCCAGCTCACCAATACTAGAGACCCAGTACTTC
CASSPILETQYF